The 16 T cell receptor beta chains in this list originate from one sample, sequenced in a study of CD8+ T cells in alopecia areata. Reverse transcription of extracted RNA yielded cDNA, which provided the sequencing template. Some clones are missing from TCRdb's copy, which holds only in-frame ones; the method was immunoSEQ multiplex PCR. Among about 97,000 clones listed, about two fifths were seen once. Sequencing was performed on CD4+ T cells sorted from blood. The receptor set was obtained from a human donor with alopecia areata.

This clone appeared a few times. The chain carries TRBV29-1 and TRBJ1-2; 8 bases are shared with TRBD1. V was clipped by 3 bases and J by 3 bases; unmatched bases: 12. Germline CDR1 SQVTM, CDR2 ANQGSEA. The CDR3 has 16 amino acids. The CDR3 region has the DNA TGCAGCGTTGAGTTGGGCAGGGGGCGCGGTGACTATGGCTACACCTTC. Protein sequence: CSVELGRGRGDYGYTF.

In its sample, this clone was seen a few times. The chain employs TRBV7-9 and TRBJ2-1; 7 bases fit TRBD2. CDR1 and CDR2 (germline): SEHNR, FQNEAQ (reference sequence). The CDR3 consists of 15 residues. V lost 3 bases to trimming and J lost 1 base; unmatched junction nucleotides: 3. The CDR3 nucleotides are TGTGCCAGCAGCTTCGGGGGGAGGTCCTACAATGAGCAGTTCTTC. This codes for CASSFGGRSYNEQFF.

Remarks on this clone: The sample holds other DNA sequences that translate to the same CDR3. V is TRBV29-1 and J is TRBJ2-2, with D unresolved. This CDR3 region has 12 residues. Germline values: CDR1 SQVTM, CDR2 ANQGSEA. V lost 3 bases and J lost 3, with 5 bases in between. The CDR3 here is CSVEWDTGELFF. As DNA, the CDR3 is TGCAGCGTTGAGTGGGACACCGGGGAGCTGTTTTTT.

The J gene is TRBJ2-5, the V gene TRBV9, with 11 bases lining up with TRBD2. The CDR3 extends over 16 amino acids. Germline V lookup: CDR1 SGDLS, CDR2 YYNGEE. V lost 4 bases to trimming and J lost 3 bases; unmatched junction nucleotides: 8. The CDR3 coding sequence is TGTGCCAGCAGCACTGGACCGGGACTAGCGGAAGAGACCCAGTACTTC. This codes for CASSTGPGLAEETQYF.

The V and J genes are TRBV5-1 and TRBJ2-7; a weak D match, TRBD2 (7 bases). Per the germline V gene, CDR1 is SGHRS and CDR2 is YFSETQ. V dropped 5 bases and J dropped 5 bases, with 8 bases sitting between them. The CDR3 runs to 11 residues. The CDR3 region is CASRGGDEQYF. CDR3 DNA sequence: TGCGCCAGCAGAGGGGGGGACGAGCAGTACTTC.

The rearrangement links TRBV28 to TRBJ2-7, with D uncertain. Germline CDR1 is MDHEN and CDR2 is SYDVKM. Deletions cut 4 bases from V and 1 base from J, with 11 bases between. CDR3 size: 14 residues. The CDR3 here is CASSYSRPSYEQYF. The CDR3 coding sequence is TGTGCCAGCAGTTACAGTAGACCGTCCTACGAGCAGTACTTC. Full variable domain (outside the CDR3, taken from reference TRBV28 and TRBJ2-7): DVKVTQSSRYLVKRTGEKVFLECVQDMDHENMFWYRQDPGLGLRLIYFSYDVKMKEKGDIPEGYSVSREKKERFSLILESASTNQTSMYLCASSYSRPSYEQYFGPGTRLTVT.

The chain uses TRBV7-9 and TRBJ1-5, with D unresolved. V lost 5 bases to trimming and J lost 7 bases, with 9 bases between them. Germline V gene lookup returns CDR1 SEHNR and CDR2 FQNEAQ (reference sequence). The CDR3 contains 12 residues. The DNA of the CDR3 is TGTGCCAGCAGCGACCCGACCCAGCCCCAGCATTTT. Translating gives CASSDPTQPQHF.

This clone was counted between two and nine times. This chain links TRBV4-2 with TRBJ1-2; TRBD1 agrees at 7 bases. The V segment lost 4 bases and the J segment 5 bases; nucleotides outside the gene matches: 1. Germline V gene data show CDR1 as LGHNA and CDR2 as YNFKEQ. The CDR3 totals 12 residues. CDR3: CASSRGQYGYTF. CDR3 nucleotides: TGTGCCAGCAGCCGGGGACAGTATGGCTACACCTTC.

This clone was counted only a few times. This chain connects TRBV14 to TRBJ1-4; D is ambiguous. The V end was cut by 1 base, the J end by 4 bases, with 7 bases between. The germline V gene has CDR1 SGHDN and CDR2 FVKESK. The CDR3 loop spans 14 amino acids. CDR3 sequence reads: CASSQVGYNEKLFF. CDR3 DNA sequence: TGTGCCAGCAGCCAAGTCGGTTATAATGAAAAACTGTTTTTT.

This clone has just one count. The rearrangement links TRBV29-1 to TRBJ1-3; 7 positions agree with TRBD1. The CDR3 totals 15 residues. Germline V gene data show CDR1 as SQVTM and CDR2 as ANQGSEA. The V segment lost 6 bases and the J segment 4 bases; nucleotides outside the gene matches: 12. This CDR3 is CSVERTGAVGNTIYF. The CDR3 region has the DNA TGCAGCGTCGAGAGAACAGGGGCGGTAGGAAACACCATATATTTT.

The chain joins TRBV29-1 to TRBJ1-3; D is unresolved. Germline CDR1 and CDR2: SQVTM and ANQGSEA. This CDR3 spans 14 amino acids. The V and J ends lost 3 bases and 2 bases respectively, with 11 bases between them. The CDR3 sequence is CSVDTGSAGNTIYF. In nucleotides, the CDR3 is TGCAGCGTTGACACGGGTTCTGCTGGAAACACCATATATTTT.

This clone was seen a few times. The CDR3 DNA is TGCGCCAGCAGCGCTTCGAACAGGGATCCCCTCCACTTT. As protein: CASSASNRDPLHF. This chain joins TRBV5-1 and TRBJ1-6, with TRBD1 as a possible D gene (6 bases). The CDR3 runs 13 residues. CDR1 is SGHRS and CDR2 is YFSETQ in the germline V gene. V was pared by 4 bases and J by 13 bases, with 15 bases between.

This clone was seen once. J is TRBJ2-6 and V is TRBV30, with TRBD1 identical over 11 bases. CDR1 and CDR2 (germline): GTSNPN, SVGIG (reference sequence). There are 15 residues in the CDR3. The V gene end was trimmed by 6 bases and the J gene end by 2 bases; junction bases not matched to a gene: 3. The CDR3 bases are TGTGCCTGCGGGACAGGGGGGCCTGGGGCCAACGTCCTGACTTTC. Translating gives CACGTGGPGANVLTF. Full variable domain (outside the CDR3, taken from reference TRBV30 and TRBJ2-6): SQTIHQWPATLVQPVGSPLSLECTVEGTSNPNLYWYRQAAGRGLQLLFYSVGIGQISSEVPQNLSASRPQDRQFILSSKKLLLSDSGFYLCACGTGGPGANVLTFGAGSRLTVL.

There are a few counts of this clone. The junction departs from germline at one end; a sequencing error may be responsible. J is TRBJ2-7 and V is TRBV7-7; D is perhaps TRBD2 (5 bases). Germline V CDR1 and CDR2: SSHAT, FNYEAQ (reference sequence). This CDR3 is built from 14 residues. The CDR3 sequence is CASSSWTGSYEQYF. As DNA, the CDR3 is TGTGCTAGCAGCTCATGGACTGGATCCTACGAGCAGTACTTC.

The chain carries TRBV5-1 and TRBJ2-3, with D hard to call. The CDR3 has 12 amino acids. Deletions cut 0 bases from V and 5 bases from J, with 4 bases between. CDR1 is SGHRS and CDR2 is YFSETQ in the germline V gene. In nucleotides, the CDR3 is TGCGCCAGCAGCTTGGGGCGAGATACGCAGTATTTT. As protein: CASSLGRDTQYF.

V usage is TRBV28 and J usage is TRBJ1-2; the D is unclear. Germline-derived CDR1 and CDR2 are MDHEN and SYDVKM. Trimming removed 6 bases from V and 1 base from J, with 9 bases in between. The CDR3 runs to 13 residues. Here the CDR3 reads CASSAQFNYGYTF. The DNA of the CDR3 is TGTGCCAGCAGCGCACAGTTTAACTATGGCTACACCTTC.